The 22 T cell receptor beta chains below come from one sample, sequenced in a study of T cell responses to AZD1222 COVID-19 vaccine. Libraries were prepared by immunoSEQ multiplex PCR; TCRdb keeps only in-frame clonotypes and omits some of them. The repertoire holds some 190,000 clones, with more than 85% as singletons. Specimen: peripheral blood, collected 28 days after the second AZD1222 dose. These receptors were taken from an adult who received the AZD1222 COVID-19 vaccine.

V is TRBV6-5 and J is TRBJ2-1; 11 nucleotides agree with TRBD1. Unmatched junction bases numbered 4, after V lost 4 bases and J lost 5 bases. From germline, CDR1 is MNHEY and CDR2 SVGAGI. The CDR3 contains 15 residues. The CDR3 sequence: CASSSDRGRNNEQFF. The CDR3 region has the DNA TGTGCCAGCAGTTCGGACAGGGGGCGGAACAATGAGCAGTTCTTC.

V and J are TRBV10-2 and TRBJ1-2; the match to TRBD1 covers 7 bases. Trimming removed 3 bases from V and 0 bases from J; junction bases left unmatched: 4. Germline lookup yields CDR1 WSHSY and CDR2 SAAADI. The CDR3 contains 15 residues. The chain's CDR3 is CASSEWDSTNYGYTF. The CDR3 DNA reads TGCGCCAGCAGTGAATGGGACAGTACTAACTATGGCTACACCTTC.

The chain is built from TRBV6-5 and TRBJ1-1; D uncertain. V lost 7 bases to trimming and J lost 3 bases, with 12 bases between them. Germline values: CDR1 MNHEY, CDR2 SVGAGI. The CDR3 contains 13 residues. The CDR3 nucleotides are TGTGCCAGCAAAATGACGGTTCACACTGAAGCTTTCTTT. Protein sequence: CASKMTVHTEAFF.

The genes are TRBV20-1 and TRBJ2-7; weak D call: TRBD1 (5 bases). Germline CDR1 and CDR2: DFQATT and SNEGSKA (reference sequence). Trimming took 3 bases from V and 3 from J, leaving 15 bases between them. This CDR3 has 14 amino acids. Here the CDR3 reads CSASAATAVYEQYF. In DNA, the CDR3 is TGCAGTGCTAGTGCCGCGACAGCCGTCTACGAGCAGTACTTC.

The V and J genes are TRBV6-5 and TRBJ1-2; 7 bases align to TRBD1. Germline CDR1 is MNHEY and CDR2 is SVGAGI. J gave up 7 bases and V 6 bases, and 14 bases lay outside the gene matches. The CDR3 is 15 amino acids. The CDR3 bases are TGTGCCAGCAGCTCCTGGATAGGGGGCGGGGTTGGCTACACCTTC. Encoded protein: CASSSWIGGGVGYTF.

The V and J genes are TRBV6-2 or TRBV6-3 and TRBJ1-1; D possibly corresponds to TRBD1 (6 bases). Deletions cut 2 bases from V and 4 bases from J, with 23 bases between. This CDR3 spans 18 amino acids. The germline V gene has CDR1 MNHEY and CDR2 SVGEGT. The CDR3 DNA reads TGTGCCAGCAGTTACGGAGGGGGGGACGTCCCTGGTGGCACTGAAGCTTTCTTT. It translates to CASSYGGGDVPGGTEAFF.

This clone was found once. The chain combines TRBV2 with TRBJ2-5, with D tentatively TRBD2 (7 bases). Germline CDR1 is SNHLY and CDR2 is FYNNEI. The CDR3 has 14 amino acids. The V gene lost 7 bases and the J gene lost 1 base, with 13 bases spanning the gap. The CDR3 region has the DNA TGTGCCAGCATCACCGGGGGGCTCCAAGAGACCCAGTACTTC. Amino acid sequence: CASITGGLQETQYF.

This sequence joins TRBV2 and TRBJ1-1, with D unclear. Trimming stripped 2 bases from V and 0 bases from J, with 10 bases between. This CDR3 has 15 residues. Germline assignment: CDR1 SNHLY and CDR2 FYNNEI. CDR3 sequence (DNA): TGTGCCAGCAGTGAACGGGAGACGATGAACACTGAAGCTTTCTTT. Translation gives CASSERETMNTEAFF.

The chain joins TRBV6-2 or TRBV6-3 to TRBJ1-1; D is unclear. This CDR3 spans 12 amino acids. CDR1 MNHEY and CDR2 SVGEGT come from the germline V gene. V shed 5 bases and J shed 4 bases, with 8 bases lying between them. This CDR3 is CASSRAGTEAFF. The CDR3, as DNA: TGTGCCAGCAGTCGAGCAGGCACTGAAGCTTTCTTT.

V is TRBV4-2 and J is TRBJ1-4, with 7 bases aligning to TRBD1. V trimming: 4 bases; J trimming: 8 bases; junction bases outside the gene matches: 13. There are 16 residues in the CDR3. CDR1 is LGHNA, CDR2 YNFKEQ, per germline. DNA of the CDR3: TGTGCCAGCAGCCGCGGGACAGCGGAACCTCAGGAAAAACTGTTTTTT. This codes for CASSRGTAEPQEKLFF.

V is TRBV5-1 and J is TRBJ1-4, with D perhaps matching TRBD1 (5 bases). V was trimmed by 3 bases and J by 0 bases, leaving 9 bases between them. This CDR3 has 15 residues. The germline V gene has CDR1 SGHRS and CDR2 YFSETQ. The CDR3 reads CASSSTTATNEKLFF. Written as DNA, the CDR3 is TGCGCCAGCAGCTCGACGACAGCAACTAATGAAAAACTGTTTTTT.

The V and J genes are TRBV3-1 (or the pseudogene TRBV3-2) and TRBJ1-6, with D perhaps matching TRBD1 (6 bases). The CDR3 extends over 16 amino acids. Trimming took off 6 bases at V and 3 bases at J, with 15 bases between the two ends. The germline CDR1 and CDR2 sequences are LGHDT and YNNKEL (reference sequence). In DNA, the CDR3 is TGTGCCAGCAGTCACAGGGACCCTCTCTATAATTCACCCCTCCACTTT. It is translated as CASSHRDPLYNSPLHF.

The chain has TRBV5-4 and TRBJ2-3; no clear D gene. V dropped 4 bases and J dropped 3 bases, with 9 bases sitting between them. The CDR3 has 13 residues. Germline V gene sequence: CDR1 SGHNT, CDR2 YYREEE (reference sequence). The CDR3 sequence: CASSAVLTDTQYF. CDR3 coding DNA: TGTGCCAGCAGCGCTGTACTAACAGATACGCAGTATTTT.

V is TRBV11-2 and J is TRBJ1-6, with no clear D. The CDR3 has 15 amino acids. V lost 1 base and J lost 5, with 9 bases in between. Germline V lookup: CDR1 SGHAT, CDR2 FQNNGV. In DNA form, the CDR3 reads TGTGCCAGCAGCTTAGGGGCTGCAAATAATTCACCCCTCCACTTT. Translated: CASSLGAANNSPLHF.

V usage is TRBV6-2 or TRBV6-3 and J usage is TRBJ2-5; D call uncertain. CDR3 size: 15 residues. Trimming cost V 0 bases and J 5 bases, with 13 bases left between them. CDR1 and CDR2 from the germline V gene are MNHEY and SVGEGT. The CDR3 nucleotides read TGTGCCAGCAGTTACTCGTCGTATCCGGGTGAGACCCAGTACTTC. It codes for CASSYSSYPGETQYF.

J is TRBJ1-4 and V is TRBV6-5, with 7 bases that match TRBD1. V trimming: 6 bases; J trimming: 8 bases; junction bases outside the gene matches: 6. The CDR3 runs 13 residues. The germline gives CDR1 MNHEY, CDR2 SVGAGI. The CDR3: CASRIQGQEKLFF. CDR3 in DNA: TGTGCCAGCAGGATCCAGGGACAGGAAAAACTGTTTTTT.

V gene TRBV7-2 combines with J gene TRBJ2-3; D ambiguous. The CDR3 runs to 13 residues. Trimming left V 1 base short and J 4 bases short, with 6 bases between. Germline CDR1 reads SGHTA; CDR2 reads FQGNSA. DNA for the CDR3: TGTGCCAGCAGCTTAGAATACGCAGATACGCAGTATTTT. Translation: CASSLEYADTQYF.

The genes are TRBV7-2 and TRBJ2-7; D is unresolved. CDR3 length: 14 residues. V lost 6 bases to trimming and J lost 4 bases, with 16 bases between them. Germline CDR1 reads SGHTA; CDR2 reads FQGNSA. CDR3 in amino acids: CASSPRIGVYEQYF. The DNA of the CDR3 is TGTGCCAGCAGTCCGAGAATTGGGGTGTACGAGCAGTACTTC.

The CDR3: CASSQDGRAYGYTF. As DNA, the CDR3 is TGCGCCAGCAGCCAAGATGGTCGCGCTTATGGCTACACCTTC. The gene calls are TRBV4-3 and TRBJ1-2; D gene unclear. The V end was cut by 0 bases, the J end by 5 bases, with 10 bases between. The CDR3 covers 14 residues. Germline loops: CDR1 LGHNA, CDR2 YSLEER.

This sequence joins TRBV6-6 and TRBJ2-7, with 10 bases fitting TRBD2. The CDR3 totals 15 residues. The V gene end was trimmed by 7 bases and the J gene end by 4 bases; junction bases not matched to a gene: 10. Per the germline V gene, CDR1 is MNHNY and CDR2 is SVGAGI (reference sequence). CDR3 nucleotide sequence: TGTGCCAGCACCCAAGGGGCTAGCGGGAGTTACGAGCAGTACTTC. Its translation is CASTQGASGSYEQYF.

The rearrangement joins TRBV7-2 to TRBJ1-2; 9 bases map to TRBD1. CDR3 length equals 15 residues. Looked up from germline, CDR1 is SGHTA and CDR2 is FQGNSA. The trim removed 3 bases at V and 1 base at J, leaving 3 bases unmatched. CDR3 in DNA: TGTGCCAGCAGCTTCCGGGACAGGGTTAACTATGGCTACACCTTC. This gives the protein CASSFRDRVNYGYTF.

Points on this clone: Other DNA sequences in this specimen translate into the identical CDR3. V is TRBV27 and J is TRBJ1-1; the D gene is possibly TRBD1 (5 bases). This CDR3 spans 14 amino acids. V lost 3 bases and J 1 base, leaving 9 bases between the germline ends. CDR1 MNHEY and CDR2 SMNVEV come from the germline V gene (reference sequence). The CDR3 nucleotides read TGTGCCAGCAGTTTTCTGGGGGAGAACACTGAAGCTTTCTTT. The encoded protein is CASSFLGENTEAFF.